The clone carrying this T cell receptor (beta chain) was counted at least ten times. Its matching antigen is unknown. This sample was included in a study of T-cell reconstitution after alpha-beta-depleted transplantation in children. Study-level results: There were reportedly several hundred expanded graft clones from which alpha-beta T cells came about two months after transplant. Recipient T cells and thymic progenitors that survived were the source of the high TCRbeta diversity seen at day 60 in some patients. Diversity and T-cell counts at one year after transplant derived mostly from new T cells.

CDR1 and CDR2 (germline): MDHEN, SYDVKM. With 2 bases removed from V and 4 bases from J, the gap between germline ends came to 15 bases. The CDR3 totals 15 residues. It was with unique molecular identifiers that the TCRbeta library was prepared. TCRdb ran MiXCR on the PCR reads and lists one entry per CDR3 protein. The sample has about 500,000 distinct CDR3 sequences, over 10% seen once; the top ten hold 14%. This receptor was taken from a female patient aged 2-15 years who had a stem cell transplant for aplastic anemia, so the T cells may come from the graft donor. The sequenced sample was PBMCs, mostly from graft donor cells, obtained 180 days after TCRalphabeta/CD19-depleted stem cell transplant. The chain is built from TRBV28 and TRBJ2-7; TRBD1 or TRBD2 may be the D gene (6 bases each). Written as DNA, the CDR3 is TGTGCCAGCAGTTTAGGCCAAGGGGGGAAGTACGAGCAGTACTTC. This codes for CASSLGQGGKYEQYF.